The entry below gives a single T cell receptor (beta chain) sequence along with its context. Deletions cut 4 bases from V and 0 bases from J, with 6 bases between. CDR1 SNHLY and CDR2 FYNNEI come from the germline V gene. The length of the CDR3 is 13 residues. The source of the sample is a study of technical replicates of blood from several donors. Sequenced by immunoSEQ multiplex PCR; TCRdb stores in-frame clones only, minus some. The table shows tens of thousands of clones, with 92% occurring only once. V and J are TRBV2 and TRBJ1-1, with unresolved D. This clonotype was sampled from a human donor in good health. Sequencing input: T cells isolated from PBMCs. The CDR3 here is CASSVAMNTEAFF. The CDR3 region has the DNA TGTGCCAGCAGTGTAGCCATGAACACTGAAGCTTTCTTT.